Listed here are 22 T cell receptor beta chains from one sample, sequenced in a study of cytotoxic CD8 clonotypes in ibrutinib-treated CLL. This table comes from immunoSEQ multiplex PCR, and its TCRdb copy is limited to in-frame clones, with some not included. This sample yields 150,000 to 200,000 clones, of which around nine tenths are seen a single time; approximately 3% belongs to the top ten. The source material was PBMCs, sampled at disease progression, from a patient treated with ibrutinib. These receptors all come from a human donor with chronic lymphocytic leukemia.

V gene TRBV7-2 combines with J gene TRBJ2-2; TRBD1 agrees at 8 bases. The junction had 17 bases not matched to a gene; V was cut back by 5 bases and J by 6 bases. The CDR3 contains 18 residues. The germline V gene has CDR1 SGHTA and CDR2 FQGNSA. The CDR3 DNA reads TGTGCCAGCAGCAATGACAGGGGCCGACTAACAGGGGCCGGGGAGCTGTTTTTT. It encodes CASSNDRGRLTGAGELFF.

The chain employs TRBV27 and TRBJ1-1; D is undetermined. CDR1 and CDR2 from the germline V gene are MNHEY and SMNVEV (reference sequence). The V and J ends lost 5 bases and 10 bases respectively, with 17 bases between them. CDR3 size: 13 residues. The CDR3: CASSTRLMEGAFF. The CDR3 DNA sequence: TGTGCCAGCAGTACCAGACTTATGGAGGGAGCTTTCTTT.

This clone was recorded only once. This sample also contains other DNA sequences that code for the same CDR3. The genes are TRBV27 and TRBJ1-5; 8 nucleotides agree with TRBD1. The V and J ends lost 1 base and 7 bases, in that order; junction bases with no gene match: 3. The CDR3 extends over 14 amino acids. Germline assignment: CDR1 MNHEY and CDR2 SMNVEV (reference sequence). The CDR3 sequence: CASSLLQGAQPQHF. CDR3 nucleotide sequence: TGTGCCAGCAGTTTATTGCAGGGGGCGCAGCCCCAGCATTTT.

The chain joins TRBV11-1 to TRBJ2-1; a weak D match, TRBD2 (5 bases). The CDR3 totals 17 residues. Trimming took 2 bases from V and 0 from J, leaving 14 bases between them. CDR1 is SGHAT, CDR2 FQDESV, per germline (reference sequence). This CDR3 reads CASSLLVGSSSYNEQFF. The DNA for the CDR3 is TGTGCCAGCAGCTTATTGGTGGGGAGTAGCTCCTACAATGAGCAGTTCTTC.

This chain joins TRBV7-6 and TRBJ2-5; a possible D gene is TRBD2 (6 bases). The CDR3 is made up of 13 amino acids. The germline V and J ends were trimmed by 3 bases and 4 bases, with 9 bases remaining between them. Germline CDR1 and CDR2: SGHVS and FNYEAQ. This chain's CDR3 is CASSLRGRETQYF. For the CDR3, the DNA is TGTGCCAGCAGCTTGCGGGGTCGAGAGACCCAGTACTTC.

In its sample, this clone was seen once. The chain uses TRBV2 and TRBJ2-7; 8 bases match TRBD1. Germline V gene lookup returns CDR1 SNHLY and CDR2 FYNNEI. With 10 bases clipped from V and 3 bases from J, the junction kept 14 bases outside the gene matches. The CDR3 has 15 residues. CDR3 sequence (DNA): TGTGCCAACCAACGAGACCGGGACAGGTACTACGAGCAGTACTTC. It codes for CANQRDRDRYYEQYF.

This clone occurred once. The V call is TRBV6-5, the J call TRBJ2-1; a possible D gene is TRBD2 (6 bases). The CDR3 extends over 15 amino acids. Germline CDR1 is MNHEY and CDR2 is SVGAGI. Trimming stripped 3 bases from V and 4 bases from J, with 13 bases between. CDR3: CASSYKGGGYNEQFF. The CDR3 DNA reads as TGTGCCAGCAGTTATAAGGGAGGAGGGTACAATGAGCAGTTCTTC.

The CDR3 nucleotides are TGTGCCTGGTCCTCTAAGTTTCGGGGCACTGAAGCTTTCTTT. Amino acids: CAWSSKFRGTEAFF. V usage is TRBV30 and J usage is TRBJ1-1; unclear D gene. The CDR3 is made up of 14 amino acids. CDR1 GTSNPN and CDR2 SVGIG come from the germline V gene (reference sequence). V was pared by 5 bases and J by 4 bases, with 17 bases between.

This chain links TRBV27 with TRBJ1-1, with no clear D. Trimming removed 0 bases at V and 4 bases at J, with 12 bases between. CDR1 and CDR2 (germline): MNHEY, SMNVEV (reference sequence). This CDR3 is built from 15 residues. The CDR3 nucleotides are TGTGCCAGCAGTTTATCGGGGAAATGGGTCACTGAAGCTTTCTTT. Encoded protein: CASSLSGKWVTEAFF.

This rearrangement joins TRBV29-1 to TRBJ2-7; D is perhaps TRBD1 or TRBD2 (6 bases each). CDR1 is SQVTM, CDR2 ANQGSEA, per germline. V lost 5 bases and J lost 4, with 18 bases in between. The CDR3 contains 14 residues. The CDR3: CSVQRADRGYEQYF. DNA for the CDR3: TGCAGCGTTCAGCGGGCAGATAGGGGGTACGAGCAGTACTTC.

V usage is TRBV7-2 and J usage is TRBJ2-1, with 7 bases fitting TRBD2. CDR3 length: 16 amino acids. The germline V gene has CDR1 SGHTA and CDR2 FQGNSA. V lost 5 bases, J lost 8 bases, and 15 bases stayed unmatched. Here the CDR3 reads CASSRQAGAVFDEQFF. The CDR3 region has the DNA TGTGCCAGCAGCCGTCAGGCGGGAGCGGTTTTTGATGAGCAGTTCTTC.

This clone was observed a handful of times. The chain employs TRBV9 and TRBJ2-1, with TRBD2 matching 8 bases. The CDR3 is 16 residues long. Germline CDR1 SGDLS, CDR2 YYNGEE. The V gene end was trimmed by 5 bases and the J gene end by 8 bases; junction bases not matched to a gene: 15. CDR3 residues: CASSDTSGGRFDEQFF. Written as DNA, the CDR3 is TGTGCCAGCAGTGATACTAGCGGAGGCCGTTTCGATGAGCAGTTCTTC. Variable domain in full (rest from reference TRBV9 and TRBJ2-1): DSGVTQTPKHLITATGQRVTLRCSPRSGDLSVYWYQQSLDQGLQFLIQYYNGEERAKGNILERFSAQQFPDLHSELNLSSLELGDSALYFCASSDTSGGRFDEQFFGPGTRLTVL.

The gene calls are TRBV9 and TRBJ2-4, with D perhaps matching TRBD1 (6 bases). This CDR3 has 18 amino acids. Deletions cut 0 bases from V and 2 bases from J, with 18 bases between. Germline V gene sequence: CDR1 SGDLS, CDR2 YYNGEE. CDR3 nucleotide sequence: TGTGCCAGCAGCGTAGGAACCATCCAGGGGAGACCCAAAAACATTCAGTACTTC. This sequence encodes CASSVGTIQGRPKNIQYF.

The chain carries TRBV30 and TRBJ1-3; D unresolved. Germline-derived CDR1 and CDR2 are GTSNPN and SVGIG (reference sequence). This CDR3 comprises 12 residues. Deletions cut 0 bases from V and 7 bases from J, with 7 bases between. CDR3 sequence: CAWSVQKNTIYF. CDR3 bases: TGTGCCTGGAGTGTACAGAAGAACACCATATATTTT. Full variable domain (remainder filled in from reference TRBV30 and TRBJ1-3): SQTIHQWPATLVQPVGSPLSLECTVEGTSNPNLYWYRQAAGRGLQLLFYSVGIGQISSEVPQNLSASRPQDRQFILSSKKLLLSDSGFYLCAWSVQKNTIYFGEGSWLTVV.

The genes are TRBV5-1 and TRBJ2-5; 9 positions match TRBD1. Germline V CDR1 and CDR2: SGHRS, YFSETQ. This CDR3 has 13 amino acids. Losses at the gene ends were 3 bases for V and 5 bases for J; bases not matched to a gene: 2. The CDR3 nucleotides are TGCGCCAGCAGCTCGACAGGGGGGGAGACCCAGTACTTC. Protein sequence: CASSSTGGETQYF.

The chain has TRBV19 and TRBJ2-7; a weak D match, TRBD1 (6 bases). V shed 4 bases and J shed 0 bases, with 13 bases lying between them. Germline V gene lookup returns CDR1 LNHDA and CDR2 SQIVND (reference sequence). The length of the CDR3 is 15 residues. The CDR3 protein is CASSNRQGLSYEQYF. The CDR3 DNA follows: TGTGCCAGTAGTAACAGGCAGGGGCTCTCCTACGAGCAGTACTTC.

The chain employs TRBV5-8 and TRBJ1-4; D not certain. Trimming left V 7 bases short and J 7 bases short, with 14 bases between. CDR3 length: 13 residues. The V gene's germline CDR1 is SGHTS and CDR2 YDEGEE. Here the CDR3 DNA reads TGTGCCAGCGCTTCCACCGGAAGTGAAAAACTGTTTTTT. This encodes CASASTGSEKLFF.

The rearrangement links TRBV6-5 to TRBJ2-1; 10 nucleotides match TRBD2. This CDR3 region has 15 residues. Germline V gene sequence: CDR1 MNHEY, CDR2 SVGAGI. With V trimmed by 6 bases and J by 6 bases, 8 bases remained unmatched. The CDR3 nucleotides read TGTGCCAGCAGACTAGCGGGATACTCTAGCAATGAGCAGTTCTTC. Translating gives CASRLAGYSSNEQFF.

This chain joins TRBV5-6 and TRBJ2-2, with 11 bases lining up with TRBD2. CDR1 and CDR2 from the germline V gene are SGHDT and YYEEEE. This CDR3 contains 16 residues. V dropped 5 bases and J dropped 4; count of bases not matched to a gene: 7. The CDR3 DNA reads as TGTGCCAGCAGGCAACTAGCGGGAGTTGGCACCGGGGAGCTGTTTTTT. This sequence encodes CASRQLAGVGTGELFF.

The chain recombines TRBV11-2 with TRBJ2-5; D is undetermined. With 3 bases removed from V and 1 base from J, the gap between germline ends came to 9 bases. Germline-derived CDR1 and CDR2 are SGHAT and FQNNGV. The CDR3 totals 14 residues. The DNA of the CDR3 is TGTGCCAGCAGCTTGAGACCTCCCCAAGAGACCCAGTACTTC. Encoded protein: CASSLRPPQETQYF.

The chain employs TRBV7-2 and TRBJ1-2, with D unresolved. Trimming shortened V by 3 bases and J by 0 bases, and 5 bases separated the two germline ends. The CDR3 extends over 13 amino acids. Per the germline V gene, CDR1 is SGHTA and CDR2 is FQGNSA. The CDR3 is CASSFGTNYGYTF. In nucleotides, the CDR3 is TGTGCCAGCAGCTTCGGGACTAACTATGGCTACACCTTC.

The chain has TRBV5-1 and TRBJ2-5, with 10 bases matching TRBD2. The CDR3 loop spans 15 amino acids. V trimming: 2 bases; J trimming: 1 base; junction bases outside the gene matches: 2. Germline loops: CDR1 SGHRS, CDR2 YFSETQ. CDR3 bases: TGCGCCAGCAGCTTTAGCGGGAGGATCCAAGAGACCCAGTACTTC. Translation gives CASSFSGRIQETQYF.